This T cell receptor beta chain was recovered during a study of blood T cells in healthy people across ages. General study points: Age advanced and TCR beta diversity per million T cells fell, roughly linearly. Investigators treated diversity estimates from one million T cells as underestimates.

At least ten counts were recorded for this clonotype. Its matching antigen is unknown. V was pared by 6 bases and J by 2 bases, with 10 bases between. The CDR3 covers 12 residues. Germline V CDR1 and CDR2: DFQATT, SNEGSKA (reference sequence). Donors were healthy Caucasian individuals from Russia aged about 6 to 95. The amount of total RNA extracted per sample was at least 5 micrograms. A second PCR of about 6 to 11 cycles used a sample-barcoded 5' primer and a J-beta primer mix. One entry per CDR3 protein, called by TCRdb with MiXCR from the 5' RACE reads. The table lists roughly 790,000 distinct CDR3 sequences, around 46% of them singletons.

The material sequenced was blood. The chain employs TRBV20-1 and TRBJ1-2; maybe TRBD1 (5 bases). This clonotype was sampled from a woman in her sixties in good health. The DNA of the CDR3 is TGCAGTGCAACGACAGAGAACTATGGCTACACCTTC. This encodes CSATTENYGYTF.